This T cell receptor beta chain stems from a study of human T cells and chemical hapten exposure. As to time point: patch test 1, 2 weeks after DPC sensitization. The treatment here: therapeutic diphenylcyclopropenone sensitization with weekly scalp DPC. Blood was collected ahead of every patch test applied. This clonotype was observed many times. There are 19 residues in the CDR3. MiXCR, applied by TCRdb to the RACE reads, yields one record per CDR3 protein. This table holds 340,000 or so distinct CDR3 sequences, under 8% found once. The TCR comes from a woman in her late teens or twenties with alopecia areata. Some clones in this sample may be carry-over from other donors' samples. Sequencing was performed on whole blood, taken in connection with sensitization to the hapten diphenylcyclopropenone (DPC). The chain couples TRBV21-1 to TRBJ2-3; TRBD2, as called in the table, went unchecked against the DNA. TRBV21-1 is described as a pseudogene. The CDR3 sequence is CASSKVKEGLAGIPDTQYF. The DNA of the CDR3 is TGTGCCAGCAGCAAAGTAAAAGAGGGACTAGCGGGGATACCGGATACGCAGTATTTT.